The rows below give T cell receptor beta chains drawn from one sample of a study of OX40 agonist ivuxolimab in advanced cancers. Method: immunoSEQ multiplex PCR; TCRdb's copy keeps in-frame clones and lacks some. This sample has some 68,000 clones, with approximately 86% found just once. The material was CD4+ or CD8+ T cells sorted from blood, obtained in a trial of the OX40 agonist ivuxolimab. Every receptor here comes from an adult with an advanced solid tumor such as melanoma, head and neck, liver or kidney cancer. The CDR3 runs from the conserved cysteine through the conserved F or W. The D gene is left open where the match is weak. The size field is filled for only some rows; it gives once, few, many or a size class.

>TRBV7-9|14|TRBJ2-3|NA|TRBD2
TGTGCCAGCAGCTTAGCGGGGGGGTCAGATACGCAGTATTTT
CASSLAGGSDTQYF
>TRBV6-1|14|TRBJ2-3|NA|TRBD1
TGTGCCGGATCCCGGGACAGAGTTACAGATACGCAGTATTTT
CAGSRDRVTDTQYF
>TRBV18|15|TRBJ2-7|NA|NA
TGTGCCAGCTCACCACCAAACCAAGGAGTATACGAGCAGTACTTC
CASSPPNQGVYEQYF
>TRBV30|14|TRBJ1-5|NA|TRBD1
TGTGCCTGGAGAAGGACAGGGGGCAATCAGCCCCAGCATTTT
CAWRRTGGNQPQHF
>TRBV7-2|13|TRBJ2-1|few|NA
TGTGCCAGCAGCTTAGAAATAGTCAATGAGCAGTTCTTC
CASSLEIVNEQFF
>TRBV4-1|16|TRBJ2-7|NA|TRBD1
TGCGCCAGCAGCCCTACCCCGGGACAGCGAACCTACGAGCAGTACTTC
CASSPTPGQRTYEQYF
>TRBV15|14|TRBJ2-7|NA|TRBD1
TGTGCCACCAGCAATGACAGGGGTCCCTACGAGCAGTACTTC
CATSNDRGPYEQYF
>TRBV18|12|TRBJ1-5|once|NA
TGTGCCAGCTCACGGAGGGACCAGCCCCAGCATTTT
CASSRRDQPQHF
>TRBV6-4|15|TRBJ1-1|NA|NA
TGTGCCAGCAAAAGAGAAGACAGCCTGAACACTGAAGCTTTCTTT
CASKREDSLNTEAFF
>TRBV2|13|TRBJ1-2|NA|NA
TGTGCCAGCAGTGAAGACAGAGACTATGGCTACACCTTC
CASSEDRDYGYTF
>TRBV18|15|TRBJ1-1|NA|TRBD1
TGTGCCAGCTCGCCTCGGACAGGGGTGAACACTGAAGCTTTCTTT
CASSPRTGVNTEAFF
>TRBV10-3|15|TRBJ2-3|NA|TRBD2
TGTGCCATAGAGTTGGGACTAAAGAAAGGAGATACGCAGTATTTT
CAIELGLKKGDTQYF
>TRBV5-1|15|TRBJ2-5|once|NA
TGCGCCAGCAAAAGGTCAGCACCACCTCAAGAGACCCAGTACTTC
CASKRSAPPQETQYF
>TRBV6-1|13|TRBJ1-1|once|NA
TGTGCCAGCAGCCCAGGGCGAGGCACTGAAGCTTTCTTT
CASSPGRGTEAFF
>TRBV10-3|16|TRBJ2-2|NA|NA
TGTGCCATCAGTGGGACACGGGGCCCGAACACCGGGGAGCTGTTTTTT
CAISGTRGPNTGELFF
>TRBV6-5|14|TRBJ1-5|NA|NA
TGTGCCAGCAGTGAAAGGGGGGACACACAGCCCCAGCATTTT
CASSERGDTQPQHF
>TRBV28|15|TRBJ1-2|once|TRBD1
TGTGCCAGCAGCCGAGACAGGGGGCGCGTCTATGGCTACACCTTC
CASSRDRGRVYGYTF
>TRBV7-2|18|TRBJ2-7|NA|TRBD2
TGTGCCAGCAGCGTCGGGACTAGCGGGAGACGCATTGGCTACGAGCAGTACTTC
CASSVGTSGRRIGYEQYF
>TRBV6-5|15|TRBJ1-6|NA|NA
TGTGCCAGCAGTGTTCTCGGGGCCCGGGGTTCACCCCTCCACTTT
CASSVLGARGSPLHF
>TRBV13|21|TRBJ2-2|NA|TRBD1
TGTGCCAGCAGCTTAGAACAGGGGATACACGACGAACTGAGTCTCTCCGGGGAGCTGTTTTTT
CASSLEQGIHDELSLSGELFF
>TRBV10-3|10|TRBJ2-5|once|NA
TGTGCCATCCCAGAAAAGACCCAGTACTTC
CAIPEKTQYF
>TRBV27|20|TRBJ2-1|NA|NA
TGTGCCAGCAGTTCCCCCGGTGGGTCGGCCCTTGCTAGCTCCTACAATGAGCAGTTCTTC
CASSSPGGSALASSYNEQFF
>TRBV11-2|13|TRBJ1-1|NA|TRBD1
TGTGCCAGCAGCCTGGGACAGTCAACTGAAGCTTTCTTT
CASSLGQSTEAFF
>TRBV4-2|17|TRBJ2-3|NA|NA
TGTGCCAGCAGCCAAGATATATGGCCGGCGACGACAGATACGCAGTATTTT
CASSQDIWPATTDTQYF